These 4 T cell receptor beta chains originate from one sample sequenced in a study of vaccination effects on CD4 cells after COVID-19. The method was immunoSEQ multiplex PCR; TCRdb's version includes in-frame clones alone and lacks a portion of them. The table shows 50,000 to 70,000 clones, with 70% to 85% occurring only once. No antigen has been assigned to these receptors. Once cultured for 9 to 11 days, the cells underwent separation to obtain CD4+ T cells. This specimen was CD4+ T cells from PBMCs cultured without peptide, taken before COVID-19 vaccination. These receptors were collected from a human donor who had a prior SARS-CoV-2 infection.

J is TRBJ1-5 and V is TRBV6-1; TRBD1 aligns across 9 bases. The germline CDR1 and CDR2 sequences are MNHNS and SASEGT. CDR3 length equals 15 residues. V was pared by 0 bases and J by 6 bases, with 3 bases of the junction left unmatched. Here the CDR3 reads CASSEAGQGVQPQHF. The DNA for the CDR3 is TGTGCCAGCAGTGAAGCGGGACAGGGAGTTCAGCCCCAGCATTTT.

This clone was seen a few times. Written as DNA, the CDR3 is TGCGCCAGCAGCTTCGATCCTGGGGCATCGAACACCGGGGAGCTGTTTTTT. Translated, it gives CASSFDPGASNTGELFF. This sequence joins TRBV5-1 and TRBJ2-2; weak D call: TRBD1 (5 bases). Germline V gene data show CDR1 as SGHRS and CDR2 as YFSETQ. The V gene lost 2 bases and the J gene lost 0 bases, with 14 bases spanning the gap. The CDR3 loop spans 17 amino acids.

The gene calls are TRBV7-2 and TRBJ2-4; TRBD1 matches at 9 bases. The CDR3 totals 15 residues. Germline assignment: CDR1 SGHTA and CDR2 FQGNSA. V trimming: 5 bases; J trimming: 9 bases; junction bases outside the gene matches: 11. CDR3 DNA sequence: TGTGCCAGCAGCCTCGGGACAGGGATTTATAGCATTCAGTACTTC. Translated: CASSLGTGIYSIQYF.

A word on this clone: At one of its ends the junction is not consistent with the germline gene, which may arise from a read error. The rearrangement joins TRBV7-2 to TRBJ1-6; D perhaps matches TRBD1 (6 bases). Germline V lookup: CDR1 SGHTA, CDR2 FQGNSA. CDR3 length: 15 residues. The chain's CDR3 is CASSLDSGEVSPLHF. Written as DNA, the CDR3 is TGTGCCAGCAGTTTAGATTCAGGGGAGGTTTCACCCCTCCACTTT.